The sequence of this T cell receptor beta chain was determined in a study of OX40 agonist ivuxolimab in advanced cancers. The method was immunoSEQ multiplex PCR; TCRdb's version includes in-frame clones alone and lacks a portion of them. This sample has approximately 70,000 clones, with about 91% found just once. The ends were cut back, 1 base at V and 6 bases at J, with 15 bases in the middle. This CDR3 has 16 amino acids. The germline V gene encodes CDR1 LNHNV and CDR2 YYDKDF (reference sequence). The sample consisted of CD4+ or CD8+ T cells sorted from blood, taken in a trial of the OX40 agonist ivuxolimab. This receptor was obtained from an adult with an advanced solid tumor such as melanoma, head and neck, liver or kidney cancer. The chain joins TRBV15 to TRBJ2-2; D is possibly TRBD1 (7 bases). In nucleotides, the CDR3 is TGTGCCACCAGCAGAGGTCGGCAGGGGGGCCCCGGGGAGCTGTTTTTT. Amino acids: CATSRGRQGGPGELFF.